A single sample gave rise to the 18 T cell receptor beta chains below, sequenced in a study of blood T cell dynamics during melanoma immunotherapy. The assay was immunoSEQ multiplex PCR, and TCRdb's table has in-frame clones only and misses some. The sample records some 5,900 clones, 80% to 85% being singletons. The time point is: week 3, after first cycle of checkpoint inhibitor. Sequenced here: blood, sampled from a patient treated with checkpoint blockade. The receptors were gathered from a human donor with melanoma.

To note about this clone: The junction departs from germline at one end; a sequencing error may be responsible. The chain employs TRBV9 and TRBJ2-7, with TRBD1 matching over 7 bases. Germline V gives CDR1 SGDLS, CDR2 YYNGEE. This CDR3 has 12 residues. The CDR3 nucleotides read TGTGCCAGCAGCCCCGCGGTTGGGACAGTCAATTTC. Encoded protein: CASSPAVGTVNF.

DNA for the CDR3: TGCGCCAGCAGCTTGGGGTCGGGGACAGGCCCCTATGGCTACACCTTC. Amino acids: CASSLGSGTGPYGYTF. This rearrangement joins TRBV5-1 to TRBJ1-2, with 8 bases aligning to TRBD1. The CDR3 runs 16 residues. With 0 bases clipped from V and 4 bases from J, the junction kept 8 bases outside the gene matches. Germline CDR1 reads SGHRS; CDR2 reads YFSETQ.

The rearrangement links TRBV13 to TRBJ1-2; 9 nucleotides align to TRBD1. The germline CDR1 and CDR2 sequences are PRHDT and FYEKMQ (reference sequence). J gave up 2 bases and V 8 bases, and 6 bases lay outside the gene matches. This CDR3 is built from 14 residues. CDR3: CASSEGTGNYGYTF. CDR3 nucleotide sequence: TGTGCCAGCTCGGAAGGGACAGGGAACTATGGCTACACCTTC.

The chain is built from TRBV7-9 and TRBJ1-5, with D perhaps TRBD1 (5 bases). Trimming stripped 1 base from V and 5 bases from J, with 18 bases between. Germline V gives CDR1 SEHNR, CDR2 FQNEAQ (reference sequence). This CDR3 is built from 17 residues. The CDR3 sequence is CASSLGSTGGGHQPQHF. CDR3 DNA sequence: TGTGCCAGCAGCTTAGGGTCAACAGGAGGCGGGCATCAGCCCCAGCATTTT.

This sequence joins TRBV15 and TRBJ1-1; D remains unclear. Trimming took 0 bases from V and 0 from J, leaving 5 bases between them. This CDR3 comprises 14 residues. Germline CDR1 is LNHNV and CDR2 is YYDKDF (reference sequence). The CDR3 loop is CATSRDRVNTEAFF. CDR3 coding DNA: TGTGCCACCAGCAGAGATCGCGTGAACACTGAAGCTTTCTTT.

The V gene is TRBV4-1, the J gene TRBJ1-3; possibly TRBD1 for D (5 bases). The CDR3 runs 15 residues. The ends were cut back, 2 bases at V and 1 base at J, with 9 bases in the middle. Germline CDR1 is MGHRA and CDR2 is YSYEKL. Here the CDR3 reads CASSQNEGSGNTIYF. In DNA, the CDR3 is TGCGCCAGCAGCCAAAACGAGGGGTCTGGAAACACCATATATTTT.

The chain couples TRBV27 to TRBJ1-3, with 11 bases fitting TRBD1. Germline V gene lookup returns CDR1 MNHEY and CDR2 SMNVEV (reference sequence). This CDR3 comprises 15 residues. V lost 3 bases to trimming and J lost 4 bases; unmatched junction nucleotides: 2. The CDR3 here is CASSFGQGAGNTIYF. In nucleotides, the CDR3 is TGTGCCAGCAGTTTTGGACAGGGGGCAGGAAACACCATATATTTT.

This chain uses TRBV2 with TRBJ2-7; 7 bases agree with TRBD1. The junction had 6 bases not matched to a gene; V was cut back by 7 bases and J by 3 bases. The CDR3 extends over 13 amino acids. Per the germline V gene, CDR1 is SNHLY and CDR2 is FYNNEI. The CDR3 DNA reads TGTGCCAGCATCTTAGCAGGGGGCTACGAGCAGTACTTC. Amino acid sequence: CASILAGGYEQYF.

This clone was seen just once. The rearrangement links TRBV7-8 to TRBJ1-2; perhaps TRBD1 as D (5 bases). CDR1 and CDR2 (germline): SGHVS, FQNEAQ. The germline V and J ends were trimmed by 5 bases and 10 bases, with 23 bases remaining between them. The CDR3 runs to 15 residues. The CDR3 coding sequence is TGTGCCAGCAGCGCGCGGACGACGGGACCTGCGGCCTACACCTTC. Its translation is CASSARTTGPAAYTF.

V and J are TRBV7-8 and TRBJ1-1; possibly TRBD1 for D (6 bases). Germline CDR1 is SGHVS and CDR2 is FQNEAQ. V was clipped by 1 base and J by 3 bases, with 6 bases between them. This CDR3 spans 13 amino acids. CDR3 sequence reads: CASSLDRDTEAFF. The CDR3 DNA follows: TGTGCCAGCAGCTTAGACAGGGACACTGAAGCTTTCTTT. Looking up the rest from reference TRBV7-8 and TRBJ1-1 gives the full variable domain: GAGVSQSPRYKVAKRGQDVALRCDPISGHVSLFWYQQALGQGPEFLTYFQNEAQLDKSGLPSDRFFAERPEGSVSTLKIQRTQQEDSAVYLCASSLDRDTEAFFGQGTRLTVV.

The V and J genes are TRBV4-3 and TRBJ2-7; D gene uncertain. CDR1 and CDR2 from the germline V gene are LGHNA and YSLEER. V gave up 0 bases and J gave up 0 bases, with 15 bases separating them. The CDR3 has 17 amino acids. Written as DNA, the CDR3 is TGCGCCAGCAGCCAAGATACCGCCGGGTCCACCTCCTACGAGCAGTACTTC. It codes for CASSQDTAGSTSYEQYF.

This chain uses TRBV4-2 with TRBJ2-7; possible D gene TRBD2, 6 bases. The length of the CDR3 is 17 residues. The ends were cut back, 0 bases at V and 0 bases at J, with 15 bases in the middle. Germline V gene data show CDR1 as LGHNA and CDR2 as YNFKEQ. CDR3 sequence reads: CASSQEVGSGRSYEQYF. The CDR3 DNA reads TGTGCCAGCAGCCAAGAGGTGGGTAGCGGCCGCTCCTACGAGCAGTACTTC.

This chain joins TRBV13 and TRBJ1-1; 8 bases line up with TRBD1. V lost 1 base, J lost 5 bases, and 9 bases stayed unmatched. Germline V gene lookup returns CDR1 PRHDT and CDR2 FYEKMQ (reference sequence). The CDR3 is made up of 16 amino acids. The CDR3 nucleotides are TGTGCCAGCAGCTTAGAGGTTCAGGGGGCGGCGACTGAAGCTTTCTTT. It is translated as CASSLEVQGAATEAFF.

The J gene is TRBJ2-5, the V gene TRBV30; unclear D gene. V lost 0 bases and J lost 1, with 6 bases in between. Germline CDR1 and CDR2: GTSNPN and SVGIG (reference sequence). This CDR3 contains 13 residues. DNA of the CDR3: TGTGCCTGGAGTGTATCTTTCCAAGAGACCCAGTACTTC. It translates to CAWSVSFQETQYF.

This clone occurred a few times. J is TRBJ1-2 and V is TRBV19; D is ambiguous. The CDR3 totals 13 residues. The V end was cut by 0 bases, the J end by 4 bases, with 6 bases between. The germline gives CDR1 LNHDA, CDR2 SQIVND (reference sequence). The CDR3 sequence: CASSIDRGYGYTF. The CDR3 DNA reads TGTGCCAGTAGTATAGACAGAGGCTATGGCTACACCTTC.

The CDR3: CASSTGMGEQYF. The CDR3 coding sequence is TGTGCCAGCAGTACCGGGATGGGCGAGCAGTACTTC. This chain uses TRBV13 with TRBJ2-7; tentatively, D is TRBD2 (5 bases). Trimming removed 6 bases from V and 6 bases from J, with 12 bases in between. Germline CDR1 reads PRHDT; CDR2 reads FYEKMQ (reference sequence). This CDR3 has 12 amino acids.

This clone was observed a handful of times. The chain carries TRBV7-9 and TRBJ1-4; 7 bases agree with TRBD1. This CDR3 has 16 residues. Germline lookup yields CDR1 SEHNR and CDR2 FQNEAQ (reference sequence). J lost 0 bases, V lost 1 base, and 2 bases had no gene match. The CDR3 is CASSLDRGSTNEKLFF. CDR3 sequence (DNA): TGTGCCAGCAGCTTAGACAGGGGTTCAACTAATGAAAAACTGTTTTTT.

The chain carries TRBV7-2 and TRBJ2-7; 14 bases map to TRBD2. The germline V gene encodes CDR1 SGHTA and CDR2 FQGNSA. J lost 2 bases, V lost 3 bases, and 9 bases had no gene match. This CDR3 spans 18 amino acids. The CDR3 here is CASSLGLAGEGDPYEQYF. The CDR3 DNA reads as TGTGCCAGCAGCTTGGGACTAGCGGGAGAAGGTGACCCCTACGAGCAGTACTTC. Combining the CDR3 with reference TRBV7-2 and TRBJ2-7 gives the whole variable domain GAGVSQSPSNKVTEKGKDVELRCDPISGHTALYWYRQSLGQGLEFLIYFQGNSAPDKSGLPSDRFSAERTGGSVSTLTIQRTQQEDSAVYLCASSLGLAGEGDPYEQYFGPGTRLTVT.